Listed below are T cell receptor beta chains from one sample, sequenced in a study of T cell clonotyping in hematopoietic cell transplantation. Sequencing was performed with immunoSEQ multiplex PCR; in TCRdb, only in-frame clones are kept and a portion is missing. The data show more than 40,000 clones, with 85% seen just once and approximately 3% held by the top ten. The sequencing used peripheral blood mononuclear cells, collected before stem cell transplant. These receptors were obtained from a man between 60 and 75 years old with acute myeloid leukemia. Some clones in this sample may be carry-over from other donors' samples. The CDR3 runs from the conserved cysteine through the conserved F or W. Each record gives: D gene, V gene, J gene, CDR3 DNA, CDR3 protein. The D gene is left open where the match is weak.

D gene: NA; V gene: TRBV9; J gene: TRBJ2-7; CDR3 DNA: TGTGCCAGCAGCGTTCCCCCACTGTGGGCCTACGAGCAGTACTTC; CDR3 protein: CASSVPPLWAYEQYF
D gene: NA; V gene: TRBV7-9; J gene: TRBJ1-1; CDR3 DNA: TGTGCCAGCAGCTTAAACAACCCGGCCACTGAAGCTTTCTTT; CDR3 protein: CASSLNNPATEAFF
D gene: NA; V gene: TRBV7-3; J gene: TRBJ2-5; CDR3 DNA: TGTGCCAGCAGCTTAACGAGTCACGGGGGAGAGACCCAGTACTTC; CDR3 protein: CASSLTSHGGETQYF
D gene: TRBD2; V gene: TRBV28; J gene: TRBJ2-5; CDR3 DNA: TGTGCCAGCAGGCAAATGGGACTAGCGGCACAAGAGACCCAGTACTTC; CDR3 protein: CASRQMGLAAQETQYF
D gene: NA; V gene: TRBV10-3; J gene: TRBJ1-2; CDR3 DNA: TGTGCCATACAGCCGCTGGGGGGCACTGGCTACACCTTC; CDR3 protein: CAIQPLGGTGYTF
D gene: NA; V gene: TRBV20-1; J gene: TRBJ2-7; CDR3 DNA: TGCAGTGCTAAGGGCAGATACGAGCAGTACTTC; CDR3 protein: CSAKGRYEQYF
D gene: NA; V gene: TRBV6-6; J gene: TRBJ1-2; CDR3 DNA: TGTGCCAGCAGTTACCGCCAAGGGGGGAGGGCGGGCTACACCTTC; CDR3 protein: CASSYRQGGRAGYTF
D gene: TRBD2; V gene: TRBV29-1; J gene: TRBJ2-2; CDR3 DNA: TGCAGCGTTGAACGAGCGGGGGGGCACACCGGGGAGCTGTTTTTT; CDR3 protein: CSVERAGGHTGELFF
D gene: NA; V gene: TRBV7-9; J gene: TRBJ1-6; CDR3 DNA: TGTGCCAGCAGCCTTGCAGGGGCGGATAATTCACCCCTCCACTTT; CDR3 protein: CASSLAGADNSPLHF
D gene: NA; V gene: TRBV6-5; J gene: TRBJ2-7; CDR3 DNA: TGTGCCAGCAGACCTAGTCTTCGTGAGCAGTACTTC; CDR3 protein: CASRPSLREQYF
D gene: NA; V gene: TRBV30; J gene: TRBJ1-1; CDR3 DNA: TGTGCCTGGAGTGTAAGGGTAGAAGCTTTCTTT; CDR3 protein: CAWSVRVEAFF